A selection of T cell receptor beta chains follows, all from one sample in a study of cytomegalovirus exposure and HLA in healthy donors. Produced via immunoSEQ multiplex PCR; TCRdb's table is partial and in-frame only. In the table there are about 100,000 clones, 10% of which are singletons. The specimen was PBMCs. The receptors were gathered from a man in his forties in good health and CMV-seropositive. The CDR3 runs from the conserved cysteine through the conserved F or W. The D gene is left open where the match is weak. A clone size is listed for some rows: how often the clone was seen (once, few, many), or a class if it is expanded.

J gene: TRBJ2-5; D gene: .; clone size: few; V gene: TRBV12-2; CDR3 protein: CASRHGQGRETQYF; CDR3 DNA: TGTGCAAGTCGTCACGGACAGGGGAGGGAGACCCAGTACTTC
J gene: TRBJ2-2; D gene: .; clone size: .; V gene: TRBV11-2; CDR3 protein: CASGANGELFF; CDR3 DNA: TGTGCCAGCGGAGCGAACGGGGAGCTGTTTTTT
J gene: TRBJ2-1; D gene: .; clone size: .; V gene: TRBV11-1; CDR3 protein: CASSLESGLRYNEQFF; CDR3 DNA: TGTGCCAGCAGCTTAGAGTCCGGACTACGCTACAATGAGCAGTTCTTC
J gene: TRBJ1-2; D gene: .; clone size: few; V gene: TRBV7-9; CDR3 protein: CASSLEAGWAYGYTF; CDR3 DNA: TGTGCCAGCAGCTTAGAGGCGGGTTGGGCCTATGGCTACACCTTC
J gene: TRBJ2-4; D gene: .; clone size: .; V gene: TRBV7-2; CDR3 protein: CASSLSMTGNIQYF; CDR3 DNA: TGTGCCAGCAGCTTAAGCATGACGGGAAACATTCAGTACTTC
J gene: TRBJ2-7; D gene: .; clone size: .; V gene: TRBV7-9; CDR3 protein: CASSPPGWTYEQYF; CDR3 DNA: TGTGCCAGCAGCCCCCCCGGGTGGACCTACGAGCAGTACTTC
J gene: TRBJ2-5; D gene: .; clone size: .; V gene: TRBV5-6; CDR3 protein: CASSLSGVGQYF; CDR3 DNA: TGTGCCAGCAGCTTGTCGGGGGTGGGCCAGTACTTC
J gene: TRBJ2-3; D gene: .; clone size: .; V gene: TRBV27; CDR3 protein: CASSLRVTDTQYF; CDR3 DNA: TGTGCCAGCAGTTTACGGGTCACAGATACGCAGTATTTT
J gene: TRBJ1-5; D gene: .; clone size: few; V gene: TRBV30; CDR3 protein: CAWSTDKGGQSQHF; CDR3 DNA: TGTGCCTGGAGTACTGACAAGGGAGGTCAGTCCCAGCATTTT
J gene: TRBJ1-4; D gene: .; clone size: few; V gene: TRBV7-8; CDR3 protein: CASSLGGASNEKLFF; CDR3 DNA: TGTGCCAGCAGCTTGGGGGGGGCCTCTAATGAAAAACTGTTTTTT
J gene: TRBJ2-7; D gene: TRBD1; clone size: .; V gene: TRBV29-1; CDR3 protein: CSVTGTALGGYEQYF; CDR3 DNA: TGCAGCGTGACCGGGACAGCCCTAGGTGGGTACGAGCAGTACTTC
J gene: TRBJ2-7; D gene: .; clone size: few; V gene: TRBV9; CDR3 protein: CASSVRESWAFEQYF; CDR3 DNA: TGTGCCAGCAGCGTAAGGGAGAGCTGGGCTTTCGAGCAGTACTTC
J gene: TRBJ2-7; D gene: .; clone size: few; V gene: TRBV19; CDR3 protein: CASSMNRAGEQYF; CDR3 DNA: TGTGCCAGTAGTATGAATAGGGCGGGAGAGCAGTACTTC
J gene: TRBJ1-4; D gene: TRBD1; clone size: few; V gene: TRBV28; CDR3 protein: CASSSGDRNNEKLFF; CDR3 DNA: TGTGCCAGCAGTTCTGGGGACAGAAACAATGAAAAACTGTTTTTT
J gene: TRBJ2-2; D gene: TRBD2; clone size: few; V gene: TRBV4-1; CDR3 protein: CASSLAGGTGELFF; CDR3 DNA: TGCGCCAGCAGTCTAGCGGGGGGAACCGGGGAGCTGTTTTTT
J gene: TRBJ2-3; D gene: TRBD1; clone size: .; V gene: TRBV7-2; CDR3 protein: CASSLVWTGRDTQYF; CDR3 DNA: TGTGCCAGCAGCTTAGTTTGGACAGGGCGAGATACGCAGTATTTT
J gene: TRBJ1-1; D gene: .; clone size: few; V gene: TRBV27; CDR3 protein: CASSIGLPDTEAFF; CDR3 DNA: TGTGCCAGCAGTATAGGACTCCCCGACACTGAAGCTTTCTTT
J gene: TRBJ2-5; D gene: TRBD2; clone size: .; V gene: TRBV18; CDR3 protein: CASSLSSGAQETQYF; CDR3 DNA: TGTGCCAGCTCTCTCTCTAGCGGGGCACAAGAGACCCAGTACTTC
J gene: TRBJ1-1; D gene: TRBD1; clone size: few; V gene: TRBV6-1; CDR3 protein: CASRDREYTEAFF; CDR3 DNA: TGTGCCAGCAGGGACAGGGAGTACACTGAAGCTTTCTTT
J gene: TRBJ2-7; D gene: .; clone size: .; V gene: TRBV19; CDR3 protein: CASSVGSGGSYEQYF; CDR3 DNA: TGTGCCAGTAGTGTCGGGAGTGGGGGCTCCTACGAGCAGTACTTC
J gene: TRBJ1-5; D gene: TRBD1; clone size: few; V gene: TRBV5-6; CDR3 protein: CASSHSGGRGNQPQHF; CDR3 DNA: TGTGCCAGCAGCCATTCAGGGGGCAGGGGCAATCAGCCCCAGCATTTT
J gene: TRBJ2-6; D gene: .; clone size: .; V gene: TRBV5-1; CDR3 protein: CASTDPSSGANVLTF; CDR3 DNA: TGCGCCAGCACTGATCCGAGCTCTGGGGCCAACGTCCTGACTTTC
J gene: TRBJ2-7; D gene: TRBD2; clone size: .; V gene: TRBV7-2; CDR3 protein: CASSLVPTSGGEQYF; CDR3 DNA: TGTGCCAGCAGCTTAGTTCCGACTAGCGGGGGCGAGCAGTACTTC
J gene: TRBJ2-7; D gene: .; clone size: few; V gene: TRBV28; CDR3 protein: CASSLRATYEQYF; CDR3 DNA: TGTGCCAGCAGTTTGAGGGCAACCTACGAGCAGTACTTC
J gene: TRBJ2-6; D gene: .; clone size: few; V gene: TRBV2; CDR3 protein: CASTAEDGANVLTF; CDR3 DNA: TGTGCCAGCACCGCGGAAGATGGGGCCAACGTCCTGACTTTC
J gene: TRBJ1-1; D gene: .; clone size: few; V gene: TRBV4-3; CDR3 protein: CASSRLDRNTEAFF; CDR3 DNA: TGCGCCAGCAGCCGTTTGGACAGGAACACTGAAGCTTTCTTT
J gene: TRBJ2-5; D gene: TRBD2; clone size: few; V gene: TRBV6-5; CDR3 protein: CASSPGGTQETQYF; CDR3 DNA: TGTGCCAGCAGCCCCGGGGGGACTCAAGAGACCCAGTACTTC
J gene: TRBJ2-1; D gene: TRBD2; clone size: .; V gene: TRBV11-1; CDR3 protein: CASSLDYAGGDNNEQFF; CDR3 DNA: TGTGCCAGCAGCTTAGATTATGCGGGAGGGGATAACAATGAGCAGTTCTTC
J gene: TRBJ2-3; D gene: TRBD2; clone size: few; V gene: TRBV5-1; CDR3 protein: CASSLAGLAADTQYF; CDR3 DNA: TGCGCCAGCAGCTTGGCGGGACTAGCGGCAGATACGCAGTATTTT
J gene: TRBJ2-1; D gene: TRBD1; clone size: few; V gene: TRBV7-3; CDR3 protein: CASSLGQGGYNEQFF; CDR3 DNA: TGTGCCAGCAGCTTAGGACAGGGGGGTTACAATGAGCAGTTCTTC
J gene: TRBJ1-1; D gene: TRBD1; clone size: .; V gene: TRBV10-3; CDR3 protein: CAITSTTGGAFF; CDR3 DNA: TGTGCCATCACAAGTACTACAGGGGGAGCTTTCTTT
J gene: TRBJ2-1; D gene: TRBD1; clone size: few; V gene: TRBV6-5; CDR3 protein: CASGYQGQGANEQFF; CDR3 DNA: TGTGCCAGTGGTTACCAGGGACAGGGGGCTAATGAGCAGTTCTTC
J gene: TRBJ1-1; D gene: TRBD1; clone size: .; V gene: TRBV11-2; CDR3 protein: CASSRGQVGAFF; CDR3 DNA: TGTGCCAGCAGCCGTGGACAGGTTGGAGCTTTCTTT
J gene: TRBJ1-3; D gene: .; clone size: few; V gene: TRBV2; CDR3 protein: CATQGSTAHSGNTIYF; CDR3 DNA: TGTGCCACCCAGGGCTCTACTGCACACTCTGGAAACACCATATATTTT
J gene: TRBJ2-3; D gene: TRBD2; clone size: few; V gene: TRBV29-1; CDR3 protein: CSVEDRGGSDTQYF; CDR3 DNA: TGCAGCGTTGAAGATCGGGGGGGGTCAGATACGCAGTATTTT
J gene: TRBJ2-7; D gene: .; clone size: few; V gene: TRBV11-1; CDR3 protein: CASSLGQGIHEQYF; CDR3 DNA: TGTGCCAGCAGCTTAGGGCAGGGGATACACGAGCAGTACTTC
J gene: TRBJ1-2; D gene: .; clone size: few; V gene: TRBV19; CDR3 protein: CASSIDLWAAYGYTF; CDR3 DNA: TGTGCCAGTAGTATAGATCTATGGGCAGCCTATGGCTACACCTTC
J gene: TRBJ2-5; D gene: .; clone size: few; V gene: TRBV4-3; CDR3 protein: CASSLGVGRGETQYF; CDR3 DNA: TGCGCCAGCAGCCTTGGTGTGGGGCGGGGAGAGACCCAGTACTTC
J gene: TRBJ2-2; D gene: .; clone size: .; V gene: TRBV11-1; CDR3 protein: CASSPPGFTGELFF; CDR3 DNA: TGTGCCAGCAGCCCCCCCGGGTTTACCGGGGAGCTGTTTTTT
J gene: TRBJ2-7; D gene: .; clone size: .; V gene: TRBV6-1; CDR3 protein: CASSGDPRTNTYEQYF; CDR3 DNA: TGTGCCAGCAGTGGGGACCCTAGGACTAACACCTACGAGCAGTACTTC
J gene: TRBJ2-2; D gene: TRBD1; clone size: .; V gene: TRBV5-4; CDR3 protein: CASSPRQGNTGELFF; CDR3 DNA: TGTGCCAGCAGCCCCAGACAGGGTAACACCGGGGAGCTGTTTTTT
J gene: TRBJ2-1; D gene: TRBD2; clone size: .; V gene: TRBV4-3; CDR3 protein: CASSPSGRGYEQFF; CDR3 DNA: TGCGCCAGCAGCCCTAGCGGGAGGGGGTATGAGCAGTTCTTC
J gene: TRBJ2-5; D gene: TRBD1; clone size: few; V gene: TRBV5-1; CDR3 protein: CASSTSRDRGKTQYF; CDR3 DNA: TGCGCCAGCAGCACAAGCCGGGACAGGGGCAAGACCCAGTACTTC
J gene: TRBJ2-4; D gene: TRBD1; clone size: few; V gene: TRBV6-1; CDR3 protein: CASSEGGQGRYIQYF; CDR3 DNA: TGTGCCAGCAGTGAGGGGGGACAGGGACGTTACATTCAGTACTTC
J gene: TRBJ2-3; D gene: .; clone size: .; V gene: TRBV10-3; CDR3 protein: CAISPPSGGDTQYF; CDR3 DNA: TGTGCCATCAGTCCACCCTCGGGTGGGGATACGCAGTATTTT
J gene: TRBJ2-6; D gene: .; clone size: .; V gene: TRBV27; CDR3 protein: CASSLHPRVPGANVLTF; CDR3 DNA: TGTGCCAGCAGTTTACATCCGAGGGTCCCTGGGGCCAACGTCCTGACTTTC
J gene: TRBJ1-4; D gene: TRBD1; clone size: .; V gene: TRBV15; CDR3 protein: CATSRGDRENEKLFF; CDR3 DNA: TGTGCCACCAGCAGAGGTGACAGGGAGAATGAAAAACTGTTTTTT
J gene: TRBJ1-1; D gene: .; clone size: .; V gene: TRBV7-9; CDR3 protein: CASSLDAPNTEAFF; CDR3 DNA: TGTGCCAGCAGCTTAGATGCGCCGAACACTGAAGCTTTCTTT
J gene: TRBJ2-1; D gene: .; clone size: few; V gene: TRBV11-1; CDR3 protein: CASSLEGGGYNEQFF; CDR3 DNA: TGTGCCAGCAGCTTAGAGGGGGGAGGGTACAATGAGCAGTTCTTC